A single sample is the source of the 2 T cell receptor beta chains below, sequenced in a study of blood T cell repertoires in COVID-19. Assay used: immunoSEQ multiplex PCR; TCRdb lists only in-frame clones, some missing. The top ten clones hold roughly 19% of a sample with under 50,000 clones, about 88% of them seen once. Sample: peripheral blood. The origin of the receptors is a man aged 65 to 85 with active COVID-19.

This chain connects TRBV7-2 to TRBJ2-7; D remains unclear. This CDR3 comprises 15 residues. V dropped 1 base and J dropped 6 bases, with 16 bases sitting between them. Germline V CDR1 and CDR2: SGHTA, FQGNSA. CDR3 bases: TGTGCCAGCAGCTTAGTCGGCGGCATACCCCTCGAGCAGTACTTC. Its protein is CASSLVGGIPLEQYF. The variable domain in full, completed from reference TRBV7-2 and TRBJ2-7, reads GAGVSQSPSNKVTEKGKDVELRCDPISGHTALYWYRQSLGQGLEFLIYFQGNSAPDKSGLPSDRFSAERTGGSVSTLTIQRTQQEDSAVYLCASSLVGGIPLEQYFGPGTRLTVT.

The J gene is TRBJ2-7, the V gene TRBV28; 7 bases line up with TRBD1. Germline CDR1 MDHEN, CDR2 SYDVKM. The ends lost 3 bases at V and 2 bases at J; junction bases unmatched: 7. This CDR3 spans 15 amino acids. CDR3 residues: CASSLQTGFAYEQYF. The CDR3 bases are TGTGCCAGCAGTTTGCAGACAGGGTTCGCCTACGAGCAGTACTTC.